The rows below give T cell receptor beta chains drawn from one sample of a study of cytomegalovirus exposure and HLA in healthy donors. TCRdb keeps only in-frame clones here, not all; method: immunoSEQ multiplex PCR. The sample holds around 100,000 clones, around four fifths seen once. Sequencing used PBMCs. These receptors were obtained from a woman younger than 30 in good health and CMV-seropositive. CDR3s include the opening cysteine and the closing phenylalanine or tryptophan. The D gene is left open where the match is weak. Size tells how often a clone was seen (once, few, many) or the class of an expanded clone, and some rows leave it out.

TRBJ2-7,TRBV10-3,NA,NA,CATGDYEQYF,TGTGCCACCGGGGATTACGAGCAGTACTTC
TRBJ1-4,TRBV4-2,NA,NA,CASSQDDREELFF,TGTGCCAGCAGCCAAGATGATAGGGAGGAACTGTTTTTT
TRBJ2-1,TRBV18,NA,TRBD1,CASSPRDSFYNEQFF,TGTGCCAGCTCTCCAAGGGACAGTTTCTACAATGAGCAGTTCTTC
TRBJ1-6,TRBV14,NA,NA,CASSQPNSPLHF,TGTGCCAGCAGCCAACCGAATTCACCCCTCCACTTT
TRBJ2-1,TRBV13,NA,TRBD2,CASSFRLAGFEQFF,TGTGCCAGCAGCTTCAGACTAGCGGGGTTTGAACAGTTCTTC
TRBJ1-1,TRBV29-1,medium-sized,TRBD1,CSAGQEGTEAFF,TGCAGCGCGGGACAGGAGGGGACTGAAGCTTTCTTT
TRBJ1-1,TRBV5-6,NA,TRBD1,CASSDTGGGNSEAFF,TGTGCCAGCAGCGATACAGGGGGTGGAAATTCTGAAGCTTTCTTT
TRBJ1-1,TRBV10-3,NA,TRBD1,CATQTRDRGYTEAFF,TGTGCCACCCAGACTCGGGACAGGGGCTACACTGAAGCTTTCTTT
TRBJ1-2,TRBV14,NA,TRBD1,CASSRTGEANYGYTF,TGTGCCAGCAGCCGGACAGGCGAAGCTAACTATGGCTACACCTTC
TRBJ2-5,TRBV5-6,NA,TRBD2,CASSARTSGAQETQYF,TGTGCCAGCAGCGCCCGGACTAGCGGGGCGCAAGAGACCCAGTACTTC
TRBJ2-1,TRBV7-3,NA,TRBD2,CASSPNAGDSNEQFF,TGTGCCAGCAGCCCTAACGCGGGAGATTCGAATGAGCAGTTCTTC
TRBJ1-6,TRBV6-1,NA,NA,CASRWGGRDSPLHF,TGTGCCAGCAGGTGGGGGGGGAGGGATTCACCCCTCCACTTT
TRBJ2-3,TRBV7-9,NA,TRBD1,CASSLDRGLNTQYF,TGTGCCAGCAGCTTAGACAGGGGGTTAAATACGCAGTATTTT
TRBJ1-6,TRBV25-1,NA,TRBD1,CASSDTGGRSPLHF,TGTGCCAGCAGTGACACAGGGGGCCGTTCACCCCTCCACTTT
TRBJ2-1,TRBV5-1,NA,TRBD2,CASSSGTTDLHDEQFF,TGCGCCAGCAGCTCTGGGACTACTGACTTGCACGATGAGCAGTTCTTC
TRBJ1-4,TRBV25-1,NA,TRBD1,CASSHRDRGVTNEKLFF,TGTGCCAGCAGTCACCGGGACAGGGGAGTAACTAATGAAAAACTGTTTTTT
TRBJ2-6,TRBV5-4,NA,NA,CASSSQSSGANVLTF,TGTGCCAGCAGCTCACAGAGCTCTGGGGCCAACGTCCTGACTTTC
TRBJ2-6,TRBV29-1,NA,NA,CSVAGLSGANVLTF,TGCAGCGTTGCTGGACTCTCTGGGGCCAACGTCCTGACTTTC
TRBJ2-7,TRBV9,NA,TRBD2,CASSKGGQPYEQYF,TGTGCCAGCAGCAAGGGAGGGCAGCCCTACGAGCAGTACTTC
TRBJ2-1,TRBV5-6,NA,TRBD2,CASSLVGLAGVLEQFF,TGTGCCAGCAGCTTGGTCGGGCTAGCGGGAGTTCTTGAGCAGTTCTTC
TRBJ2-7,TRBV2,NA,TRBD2,CASSRLTSGLGEQYF,TGTGCCAGCAGTAGGCTGACTAGCGGCCTTGGAGAGCAGTACTTC
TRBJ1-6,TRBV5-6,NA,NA,CASSSGLGSSPLHF,TGTGCCAGCAGCTCTGGACTGGGAAGCTCACCCCTCCACTTT
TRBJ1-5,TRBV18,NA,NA,CASSPAGVDQPQHF,TGTGCCAGCTCACCAGCCGGGGTCGATCAGCCCCAGCATTTT
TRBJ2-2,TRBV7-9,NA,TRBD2,CASSVGTSGSGGELFF,TGTGCCAGCAGCGTCGGGACTAGCGGGAGCGGCGGGGAGCTGTTTTTT
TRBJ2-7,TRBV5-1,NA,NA,CASSSREYGGAYEQYF,TGCGCCAGCAGCAGTAGGGAGTACGGGGGAGCCTACGAGCAGTACTTC
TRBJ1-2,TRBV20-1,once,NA,CSASGQGGYTF,TGCAGTGCTAGCGGGCAGGGTGGCTACACCTTC
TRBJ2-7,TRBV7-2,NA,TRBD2,CASSLWTSDYEQYF,TGTGCCAGCAGCTTATGGACTAGCGACTACGAGCAGTACTTC
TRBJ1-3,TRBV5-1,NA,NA,CASREGDSGNTIYF,TGCGCCAGCAGAGAGGGAGACTCTGGAAACACCATATATTTT
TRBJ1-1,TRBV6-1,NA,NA,CASSAQGLESGGAFF,TGTGCCAGCAGTGCCCAGGGGTTGGAGTCGGGAGGAGCTTTCTTT
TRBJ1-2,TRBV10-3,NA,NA,CAISDMDGTNSYGYTF,TGTGCCATCAGTGATATGGATGGGACAAACAGCTATGGCTACACCTTC
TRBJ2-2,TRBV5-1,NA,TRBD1,CASSLQGKGGELFF,TGCGCCAGCAGCCTACAGGGGAAAGGAGGGGAGCTGTTTTTT
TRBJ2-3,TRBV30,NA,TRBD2,CAWSRGGSTDTQYF,TGTGCCTGGAGTCGCGGGGGTAGCACAGATACGCAGTATTTT
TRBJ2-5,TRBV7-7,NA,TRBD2,CASSLISSGGINQETQYF,TGTGCTAGCAGCTTAATCTCTAGCGGGGGGATAAACCAGGAGACCCAGTACTTC
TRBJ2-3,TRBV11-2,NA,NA,CASTPQGLSTDTQYF,TGTGCCAGCACTCCGCAGGGCCTGAGCACAGATACGCAGTATTTT
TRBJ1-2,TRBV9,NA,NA,CASSVGDIRIANYGYTF,TGTGCCAGCAGCGTAGGAGACATTAGGATAGCTAACTATGGCTACACCTTC
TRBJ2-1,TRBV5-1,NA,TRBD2,CASSLAPAGGDNEQFF,TGCGCCAGCAGCTTGGCCCCAGCGGGGGGGGACAATGAGCAGTTCTTC
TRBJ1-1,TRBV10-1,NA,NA,CASSGQGTEAFF,TGCGCCAGCAGTGGTCAGGGCACTGAAGCTTTCTTT
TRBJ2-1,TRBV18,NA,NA,CASSPPEHPYNEQFF,TGTGCCAGCTCACCTCCCGAACACCCCTACAATGAGCAGTTCTTC
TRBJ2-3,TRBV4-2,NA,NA,CASSKDKRDTQYF,TGTGCCAGCAGCAAAGATAAGCGGGATACGCAGTATTTT
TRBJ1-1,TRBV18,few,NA,CASSPSKGGHTEAFF,TGTGCCAGCTCACCATCAAAGGGGGGGCACACTGAAGCTTTCTTT
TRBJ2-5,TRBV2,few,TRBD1,CASSAMTGEETQYF,TGTGCCAGCAGTGCCATGACAGGGGAAGAGACCCAGTACTTC
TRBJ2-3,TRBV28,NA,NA,CASSLVGSTQYF,TGTGCCAGCAGTTTAGTAGGGAGTACGCAGTATTTT
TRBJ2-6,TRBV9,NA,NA,CASSASGSSGANVLTF,TGTGCCAGCAGCGCTTCAGGTAGCTCTGGGGCCAACGTCCTGACTTTC
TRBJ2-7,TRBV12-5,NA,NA,CASKDSYEQYF,TGTGCTAGTAAGGACAGCTACGAGCAGTACTTC
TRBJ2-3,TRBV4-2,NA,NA,CASSQDPVRVPDTQYF,TGTGCCAGCAGCCAAGATCCGGTTCGGGTCCCAGATACGCAGTATTTT
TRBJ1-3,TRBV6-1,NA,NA,CASSEAPGVGYF,TGTGCCAGCAGTGAAGCCCCGGGGGTAGGGTATTTT
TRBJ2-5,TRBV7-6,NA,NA,CASSEGDRVFGVVTQYF,TGTGCCAGCAGCGAGGGGGACCGCGTTTTTGGTGTCGTGACCCAGTACTTC